The 30 T cell receptor beta chains given below trace back to one sample, sequenced in a study of blood T cell repertoires in COVID-19. Some clones are missing from TCRdb's copy, which holds only in-frame ones; the method was immunoSEQ multiplex PCR. The sample holds 120,000 to 150,000 clones; roughly 85% are singletons and the top ten take about 8%. The sequencing sample was made of peripheral blood. These receptor sequences come from a woman aged 55-70 years with COVID-19, enrolled during active disease.

In DNA form, the CDR3 reads TGCGCCAGCAGCCACGTCGGGACAGACATGAACACTGAAGCTTTCTTT. Protein sequence: CASSHVGTDMNTEAFF. The gene calls are TRBV4-1 and TRBJ1-1, with TRBD1 identical over 7 bases. V trimming: 3 bases; J trimming: 0 bases; junction bases outside the gene matches: 7. Per the germline V gene, CDR1 is MGHRA and CDR2 is YSYEKL. The CDR3 runs 16 residues.

The chain recombines TRBV5-1 with TRBJ2-7, with a tentative D call TRBD1 (7 bases). The CDR3 has 16 amino acids. Germline V gives CDR1 SGHRS, CDR2 YFSETQ. V lost 4 bases and J 1 base, leaving 18 bases between the germline ends. CDR3 in amino acids: CASSPWGGTASYEQYF. The CDR3 DNA sequence: TGCGCCAGCAGCCCCTGGGGCGGGACAGCTTCCTACGAGCAGTACTTC.

The chain has TRBV6-5 and TRBJ1-2, with 9 bases identical to TRBD1. The CDR3 is 15 amino acids. V shed 2 bases and J 6 bases; nucleotides not matched to a gene: 7. Per the germline V gene, CDR1 is MNHEY and CDR2 is SVGAGI. The CDR3 nucleotides are TGTGCCAGCAGTTACACGACAGGGGGGAAGGATGGCTACACCTTC. This sequence encodes CASSYTTGGKDGYTF.

V gene TRBV19 combines with J gene TRBJ1-5; perhaps TRBD1 as D (5 bases). This CDR3 is built from 16 residues. Germline assignment: CDR1 LNHDA and CDR2 SQIVND (reference sequence). Trimming took off 5 bases at V and 0 bases at J, with 14 bases between the two ends. The CDR3 is CASSLFGGTSNQPQHF. CDR3 in DNA: TGTGCCAGTAGTCTCTTCGGAGGGACTAGCAATCAGCCCCAGCATTTT.

J is TRBJ1-5 and V is TRBV7-2; D is unclear. Trimming pared 4 bases from V and 4 bases from J, leaving 11 bases between. Germline-derived CDR1 and CDR2 are SGHTA and FQGNSA. The CDR3 is 14 amino acids. In nucleotides, the CDR3 is TGTGCCAGCAGCTCACGACAAGGAAATCAGCCCCAGCATTTT. Translating gives CASSSRQGNQPQHF.

V usage is TRBV13 and J usage is TRBJ2-1, with a possible D match to TRBD2 (6 bases). CDR1 and CDR2 (germline): PRHDT, FYEKMQ (reference sequence). Between the trimmed V and J ends, which lost 6 bases and 9 bases, there was a span of 15 bases. The length of the CDR3 is 13 residues. CDR3 sequence: CASRSGVQGEQFF. The CDR3 DNA sequence: TGTGCCAGCAGGTCGGGAGTGCAGGGTGAGCAGTTCTTC.

The chain couples TRBV13 to TRBJ2-7, with 9 positions matching TRBD2. The CDR3 has 16 residues. Germline V gene lookup returns CDR1 PRHDT and CDR2 FYEKMQ (reference sequence). Unmatched junction bases numbered 7, after V lost 0 bases and J lost 4 bases. This chain's CDR3 is CASSLGGGGGAYEQYF. The CDR3 DNA reads as TGTGCCAGCAGCTTAGGCGGTGGCGGGGGGGCGTACGAGCAGTACTTC.

The rearrangement uses TRBV15 and TRBJ1-1; D unresolved. This CDR3 has 14 residues. Germline CDR1 is LNHNV and CDR2 is YYDKDF (reference sequence). V was cut by 0 bases and J by 8 bases, with 13 bases left in between. The DNA for the CDR3 is TGTGCCACCAGCAGAGATTGGACGGCGGGGGAAGCTTTCTTT. It is translated as CATSRDWTAGEAFF.

The chain has TRBV4-2 and TRBJ2-6; 14 bases are shared with TRBD2. The CDR3 consists of 20 residues. V lost 1 base and J lost 2; bases outside the gene matches: 7. Germline V lookup: CDR1 LGHNA, CDR2 YNFKEQ. The CDR3 DNA follows: TGTGCCAGCAGCCAAGGACTAGCGGGGGGGCCTTCTCCTGGGGCCAACGTCCTGACTTTC. Protein sequence: CASSQGLAGGPSPGANVLTF.

The chain combines TRBV4-1 with TRBJ2-7, with D possibly matching TRBD1 (6 bases). V lost 4 bases to trimming and J lost 2 bases, with 15 bases between them. Germline V gene sequence: CDR1 MGHRA, CDR2 YSYEKL. This CDR3 region has 15 residues. The CDR3 DNA reads TGCGCCAGCAGCCTTACCCGGGACACCGCCTACGAGCAGTACTTC. Amino acids: CASSLTRDTAYEQYF.

This clone was observed once. This chain connects TRBV2 to TRBJ2-3, with 8 bases aligning to TRBD2. Losses at the gene ends were 7 bases for V and 0 bases for J; bases not matched to a gene: 6. The CDR3 has 15 amino acids. CDR1 is SNHLY and CDR2 is FYNNEI in the germline V gene. Here the CDR3 DNA reads TGTGCCAGCACCGCCCGGGGGGGCAGCACAGATACGCAGTATTTT. This encodes CASTARGGSTDTQYF.

The rearrangement joins TRBV20-1 to TRBJ2-7; 11 bases align to TRBD1. The V gene end was trimmed by 3 bases and the J gene end by 2 bases; junction bases not matched to a gene: 3. This CDR3 has 14 residues. From germline, CDR1 is DFQATT and CDR2 SNEGSKA (reference sequence). The CDR3 nucleotides are TGCAGTGCTAGTCCGGGACAGGGGGCCTACGAGCAGTACTTC. This encodes CSASPGQGAYEQYF.

The genes are TRBV7-8 and TRBJ2-7; D uncertain. From germline, CDR1 is SGHVS and CDR2 FQNEAQ. Trimming left V 5 bases short and J 2 bases short, with 13 bases between. CDR3 length: 14 residues. This CDR3 reads CASSQNSATYEQYF. In DNA form, the CDR3 reads TGTGCCAGCAGCCAAAACTCCGCGACCTACGAGCAGTACTTC.

The chain recombines TRBV7-9 with TRBJ2-1; a weak D match, TRBD2 (5 bases). The CDR3 has 13 amino acids. V lost 4 bases and J 5 bases, leaving 9 bases between the germline ends. Germline V gives CDR1 SEHNR, CDR2 FQNEAQ (reference sequence). The CDR3 loop is CASSSIANNEQFF. CDR3 in DNA: TGTGCCAGCAGCTCTATAGCGAACAATGAGCAGTTCTTC.

This sequence joins TRBV19 and TRBJ1-2; 7 positions agree with TRBD1. Trimming at V came to 8 bases and at J to 3 bases, leaving 3 bases not matched to a gene. The CDR3 spans 12 residues. CDR1 is LNHDA and CDR2 is SQIVND in the germline V gene (reference sequence). The CDR3 DNA reads TGTGCCAGTGAAGACAGGGACTATGGCTACACCTTC. Translated, it gives CASEDRDYGYTF.

The chain is built from TRBV9 and TRBJ2-5, with TRBD1 identical over 8 bases. The CDR3 is 16 amino acids. Trimming removed 0 bases from V and 5 bases from J; junction bases left unmatched: 9. Germline assignment: CDR1 SGDLS and CDR2 YYNGEE. The CDR3 reads CASSVDRGMQWETQYF. The DNA of the CDR3 is TGTGCCAGCAGCGTAGACAGGGGGATGCAGTGGGAGACCCAGTACTTC.

This clone was picked up one time. The chain carries TRBV10-3 and TRBJ2-5, with 8 nucleotides matching TRBD1. Germline lookup yields CDR1 ENHRY and CDR2 SYGVKD. V shed 0 bases, J shed 3 bases, and the junction held 6 bases outside the gene matches. There are 16 residues in the CDR3. CDR3 sequence reads: CAISESPDREEETQYF. CDR3 bases: TGTGCCATCAGTGAGTCCCCGGACAGGGAGGAAGAGACCCAGTACTTC.

The chain has TRBV3-1 (or the pseudogene TRBV3-2) and TRBJ2-5; no reliable D call. The CDR3 loop spans 15 amino acids. CDR1 is LGHDT and CDR2 is YNNKEL in the germline V gene (reference sequence). Trimming took 1 base from V and 5 from J, leaving 14 bases between them. The CDR3 is CASSQAGPIRETQYF. CDR3 in DNA: TGTGCCAGCAGCCAAGCCGGTCCCATCCGGGAGACCCAGTACTTC.

This clone was seen a few times. The chain joins TRBV6-5 to TRBJ1-1; D call uncertain. Germline loops: CDR1 MNHEY, CDR2 SVGAGI. The CDR3 loop spans 15 amino acids. Trimming cost V 6 bases and J 1 base, with 15 bases left between them. The CDR3 DNA is TGTGCCAGCAGGCGGGCTACAGACGGGAACACTGAAGCTTTCTTT. The encoded protein is CASRRATDGNTEAFF.

This chain connects TRBV6-6 to TRBJ1-2, with D possibly TRBD1 on 5 matching bases. The germline V and J ends were trimmed by 6 bases and 7 bases, with 15 bases remaining between them. From germline, CDR1 is MNHNY and CDR2 SVGAGI (reference sequence). The CDR3 totals 13 residues. The CDR3 coding sequence is TGTGCCAGCAGGGGACCACAGGAGGGTGGCTACACCTTC. Translated, it gives CASRGPQEGGYTF.

This chain uses TRBV6-5 with TRBJ1-4; a weak D match, TRBD1 (6 bases). The ends were cut back, 7 bases at V and 8 bases at J, with 17 bases in the middle. Germline V gene data show CDR1 as MNHEY and CDR2 as SVGAGI. The CDR3 is 14 residues long. The CDR3 sequence is CASTRVQGREKLFF. CDR3 in DNA: TGTGCCAGCACCAGAGTCCAGGGGCGAGAAAAACTGTTTTTT.

The rearrangement uses TRBV6-5 and TRBJ2-1; 9 positions match TRBD1. CDR3 length: 16 amino acids. V was clipped by 0 bases and J by 4 bases; unmatched bases: 4. Germline CDR1 and CDR2: MNHEY and SVGAGI. This CDR3 reads CASSYSSGQGYNEQFF. The CDR3 nucleotides are TGTGCCAGCAGTTACTCATCGGGACAGGGATACAATGAGCAGTTCTTC.

V gene TRBV27 combines with J gene TRBJ2-3, with TRBD2 matching 12 bases. CDR3 length equals 16 residues. Per the germline V gene, CDR1 is MNHEY and CDR2 is SMNVEV (reference sequence). J lost 5 bases, V lost 8 bases, and 11 bases had no gene match. CDR3 loop: CASVPLAGGRQDTQYF. The CDR3 DNA reads TGTGCCAGCGTCCCTCTAGCGGGGGGGCGACAAGATACGCAGTATTTT.

V gene TRBV27 combines with J gene TRBJ1-2, with D hard to call. CDR1 and CDR2 (germline): MNHEY, SMNVEV (reference sequence). The CDR3 is 16 amino acids. The germline V and J ends were trimmed by 5 bases and 3 bases, with 19 bases remaining between them. CDR3 bases: TGTGCCAGCAGTCCATATAGTGCCGGTGAGGACTATGGCTACACCTTC. Its protein product is CASSPYSAGEDYGYTF.

In this sample, this clone turned up a few times. The chain couples TRBV3-1 (or the pseudogene TRBV3-2) to TRBJ1-3; no reliable D call. The germline CDR1 and CDR2 sequences are LGHDT and YNNKEL (reference sequence). The ends were cut back, 1 base at V and 10 bases at J, with 11 bases in the middle. The CDR3 sequence is 13 residues long. The CDR3 sequence: CASSQGPGRTIYF. The CDR3 nucleotides read TGTGCCAGCAGCCAAGGTCCGGGGAGAACCATATATTTT.

The rearrangement uses TRBV4-2 and TRBJ1-5; a weak D match, TRBD1 (5 bases). The V end was cut by 1 base, the J end by 6 bases, with 7 bases between. CDR1 is LGHNA, CDR2 YNFKEQ, per germline. CDR3 length: 13 residues. CDR3 region: CASSQGGGQPQHF. CDR3 bases: TGTGCCAGCAGCCAAGGCGGGGGTCAGCCCCAGCATTTT.

The chain uses TRBV13 and TRBJ2-7, with a weak D call TRBD2 (6 bases). The V gene lost 4 bases and the J gene lost 7 bases, with 8 bases spanning the gap. The CDR3 is 11 residues long. Germline CDR1 reads PRHDT; CDR2 reads FYEKMQ (reference sequence). The CDR3 loop reads CASSSAGEQYF. The CDR3 DNA sequence: TGTGCCAGCAGCTCGGCGGGGGAGCAGTACTTC.

The rearrangement links TRBV4-2 to TRBJ2-3; the match to TRBD2 covers 7 bases. CDR3 length equals 15 residues. Germline CDR1 LGHNA, CDR2 YNFKEQ. Unmatched junction bases numbered 10, after V lost 10 bases and J lost 0 bases. The CDR3 reads CATQWEAGSTDTQYF. The CDR3 coding sequence is TGTGCCACCCAATGGGAAGCGGGGAGCACAGATACGCAGTATTTT.

This clone came up once. CDR3 in amino acids: CASRGDRGFLGEAFF. CDR3 in DNA: TGTGCCAGCAGGGGGGACAGGGGGTTTTTGGGTGAAGCTTTCTTT. The chain employs TRBV2 and TRBJ1-1, with 11 bases fitting TRBD1. Germline values: CDR1 SNHLY, CDR2 FYNNEI. The CDR3 sequence is 15 residues long. The V and J ends lost 6 bases and 7 bases, in that order; junction bases with no gene match: 10.

The CDR3 reads CASSLGNGQGGQPQHF. CDR3 nucleotide sequence: TGTGCCAGCAGCTTAGGGAACGGACAGGGCGGTCAGCCCCAGCATTTT. This chain uses TRBV13 with TRBJ1-5, with 8 bases that match TRBD1. V lost 0 bases and J lost 6; bases outside the gene matches: 7. The CDR3 contains 16 residues. CDR1 and CDR2 (germline): PRHDT, FYEKMQ (reference sequence).